This T cell receptor beta chain comes out of a study of cytomegalovirus exposure and HLA in healthy donors. The germline V gene encodes CDR1 SGHAT and CDR2 FQNNGV. Trimming cost V 1 base and J 6 bases, with 5 bases left between them. CDR3 length equals 12 residues. Broader study findings: Cytomegalovirus status was reportedly diagnosed by the classifier with high sensitivity and specificity. Investigators reported some 150 TCR beta chains as tied to cytomegalovirus. Subsequent analysis of the approximately 110 validation repertoires found a tendency for first-cohort TCR clusters to co-occur.

For this clone: The antigen remains unidentified.

Only in-frame clones appear in the TCRdb table, and some are missing; sequencing was by immunoSEQ multiplex PCR. The sample has roughly 330,000 clones; around 87% are singletons. The chain recombines TRBV11-2 with TRBJ2-3; D gene unclear. The sequenced material came from PBMCs. This TCR was recovered from a woman aged 25-40 years in good health and CMV-seropositive. DNA for the CDR3: TGTGCCAGCAGCTTAGGTTTTGATACGCAGTATTTT. It specifies CASSLGFDTQYF.